This T cell receptor (beta chain) was profiled in a study of blood T cell repertoires in COVID-19. This clone was recorded only once. In Seattle, patients joined the study during active infection and were tracked longitudinally. Between the trimmed V and J ends, which lost 4 bases and 2 bases, there was a span of 13 bases. The CDR3 has 14 amino acids. The germline V gene has CDR1 SGHNT and CDR2 YYREEE (reference sequence). Repertoires were generated with immunoSEQ multiplex PCR, while TCRdb's copy carries only in-frame clones and drops some. The sample includes about 290,000 clones, nearly 90% of them seen just once.

The source of this sequence is a woman under 40 with COVID-19, enrolled during active disease. The material sequenced was peripheral blood. The chain has TRBV5-4 and TRBJ2-7; no firm D call. CDR3 residues: CASSPPSSPYEQYF. CDR3 in DNA: TGTGCCAGCAGCCCCCCGAGTTCCCCCTACGAGCAGTACTTC.